Listed below are T cell receptor beta chains from one sample, sequenced in a study of regulatory T cells in long-lasting Graves disease. Each CDR3 protein gets one entry after TCRdb re-called the multiplex PCR reads with MiXCR. The table includes over 300,000 distinct CDR3 sequences, roughly 21% detected once. The source material was peripheral blood mononuclear cells (PBMCs), sampled when the disease was refractory, from a patient treated with antithyroid drugs. These receptors originate from a female donor with Graves disease. The CDR3 runs from the conserved cysteine through the conserved F or W. Fields, in order: V gene, J gene, CDR3 length, D gene, clone size, CDR3 protein, CDR3 DNA. The D gene is left open where the match is weak. Where a row states a size, it is once, few, many or the class of an expanded clone; other rows omit it.

>TRBV29-1|TRBJ1-3|13|.|.
CSVGTSAGNTIYF
TGCAGCGTAGGGACTTCCGCCGGGAACACCATATATTTT
>TRBV5-5|TRBJ1-2|15|TRBD1|few
CASSPLQGSSYGYTF
TGTGCCAGCAGCCCGCTACAGGGGAGTAGCTATGGCTACACCTTC
>TRBV6-1|TRBJ1-2|13|.|.
CASSPAGAVGCTF
TGTGCCAGCAGTCCCGCGGGGGCGGTCGGCTGCACCTTC
>TRBV7-9|TRBJ1-6|16|.|few
CASSNSDGRLNSPLHF
TGTGCCAGCAGCAACAGCGACGGCCGGTTGAATTCACCCCTCCACTTT
>TRBV7-8|TRBJ2-7|13|TRBD2|.
CASSRSGLYEQYF
TGTGCCAGCAGCCGTAGCGGGCTATACGAGCAGTACTTC
>TRBV18|TRBJ1-1|17|.|few
CASSPPGRARMNTEAFF
TGTGCCAGCTCACCACCGGGGAGGGCTAGGATGAACACTGAAGCTTTCTTT
>TRBV3-1|TRBJ2-7|11|.|many
CASSQGFRQYF
TGTGCCAGCAGCCAGGGATTCCGGCAGTACTTC
>TRBV7-6|TRBJ1-2|13|.|many
CASSEGQGGGYTF
TGTGCCAGCAGCGAGGGGCAGGGTGGTGGCTACACCTTC
>TRBV7-3|TRBJ1-4|16|.|many
CASSWSRQHLREKLFF
TGTGCCAGCAGCTGGTCCCGACAACATCTACGGGAAAAACTGTTTTTT
>TRBV11-3|TRBJ2-2|17|TRBD1|few
CASSSDRGLSYTGELFF
TGTGCCAGCAGTTCTGACAGGGGCCTTTCCTACACCGGGGAGCTGTTTTTT
>TRBV4-1|TRBJ1-5|16|.|.
CASSQVLKGRDQPQHF
TGCGCCAGCAGCCAAGTCTTAAAGGGCAGGGATCAGCCCCAGCATTTT
>TRBV15|TRBJ1-2|16|TRBD1|many
CATSRDSTRQGGSYTF
TGTGCCACCAGCAGAGATTCCACCCGACAGGGGGGAAGCTACACCTTC
>TRBV18|TRBJ1-5|16|TRBD1|once
CASSGQGQSGNQPQHF
TGTGCCAGCTCAGGACAGGGTCAATCAGGCAATCAGCCCCAGCATTTT
>TRBV6-1|TRBJ2-5|16|TRBD2|many
CASRSSGRAGDGTQYF
TGTGCCAGCAGAAGTAGCGGGAGGGCCGGGGACGGGACCCAGTACTTC
>TRBV20-1|TRBJ2-4|17|TRBD2|many
CSASGGIGLAGGSIQYF
TGCAGTGCTAGCGGGGGTATTGGGCTAGCGGGAGGAAGCATTCAGTACTTC
>TRBV5-4|TRBJ2-3|16|.|.
CASSLKDRGSTDTQYF
TGTGCCAGCAGCTTGAAGGATCGGGGGAGCACAGATACGCAGTATTTT
>TRBV4-3|TRBJ1-2|15|TRBD1|few
CASSQGRGRNYGYTF
TGCGCCAGCAGCCAAGGCAGGGGGCGCAACTATGGCTACACCTTC
>TRBV7-9|TRBJ1-1|12|TRBD1|.
CASSLTGTEAFF
TGTGCCAGCAGCTTGACAGGGACTGAAGCTTTCTTT
>TRBV3-1|TRBJ2-5|13|.|many
CASSQDPGGTQYF
TGTGCCAGCAGCCAAGACCCCGGTGGGACCCAGTACTTC
>TRBV24-1|TRBJ2-5|16|TRBD2|.
CATSDPGTSGGETQYF
TGTGCCACCAGTGACCCCGGGACTAGCGGGGGGGAGACCCAGTACTTC
>TRBV6-5|TRBJ2-3|21|TRBD2|.
CASSYLRTGWTSGNARDTQYF
TGTGCCAGCAGTTACCTAAGGACAGGATGGACTAGCGGGAACGCTAGAGATACGCAGTATTTT
>TRBV5-1|TRBJ2-1|12|TRBD1|few
CASSRQDREQFF
TGCGCCAGCAGCAGACAGGACAGGGAGCAGTTCTTC
>TRBV6-4|TRBJ2-6|15|.|.
CASSETGGGANVLTF
TGTGCCAGCAGTGAAACCGGTGGTGGGGCCAACGTCCTGACTTTC
>TRBV7-9|TRBJ2-7|13|TRBD1|many
CASSLLQGTEQYF
TGTGCCAGCAGCTTGCTACAGGGGACCGAGCAGTACTTC
>TRBV9|TRBJ1-2|14|TRBD1|.
CASGLTGGVYGYTF
TGTGCCAGCGGCTTGACAGGGGGCGTCTATGGCTACACCTTC
>TRBV9|TRBJ2-7|16|TRBD1|few
CASSPHGQASTYEQYF
TGTGCCAGCAGCCCCCACGGACAGGCCTCTACCTACGAGCAGTACTTC
>TRBV6-2/TRBV6-3|TRBJ1-2|14|.|.
CASRPPGANYGYTF
TGTGCCAGCAGACCACCGGGGGCTAACTATGGCTACACCTTC
>TRBV4-1|TRBJ2-7|14|TRBD2|few
CASSHPGLGKGQYF
TGCGCCAGCAGCCACCCGGGACTAGGAAAGGGGCAGTACTTC
>TRBV18|TRBJ2-2|14|.|few
CASSPGLGTGELFF
TGTGCCAGCTCACCGGGACTCGGCACCGGGGAGCTGTTTTTT
>TRBV7-2|TRBJ2-5|14|.|.
CASSLGTGGETQYF
TGTGCCAGCAGCCTCGGGACCGGGGGAGAGACCCAGTACTTC
>TRBV20-1|TRBJ1-1|13|.|many
CSARGDGNTEAFF
TGCAGTGCTAGAGGAGACGGGAACACTGAAGCTTTCTTT
>TRBV18|TRBJ2-7|14|TRBD1|many
CASSPGQGTYEQYF
TGTGCCAGCAGTCCGGGACAGGGTACCTACGAGCAGTACTTC
>TRBV3-1|TRBJ2-7|14|TRBD1|.
CARSPGTGLLEQYF
TGTGCCCGCAGCCCGGGGACAGGTCTCCTCGAGCAGTACTTC
>TRBV20-1|TRBJ1-1|14|.|many
CSARPMQGYTEAFF
TGCAGTGCTAGGCCTATGCAGGGGTACACTGAAGCTTTCTTT
>TRBV7-2|TRBJ1-1|14|TRBD1|many
CASSPRQGGSEAFF
TGTGCCAGCAGCCCCAGACAGGGTGGCTCTGAAGCTTTCTTT
>TRBV18|TRBJ2-5|15|TRBD2|.
CASSPTSGRAETQYF
TGTGCCAGCTCACCGACTAGCGGGAGGGCAGAGACCCAGTACTTC
>TRBV20-1|TRBJ1-4|12|.|many
CSALDSSEKLFF
TGCAGTGCTCTGGACAGTTCTGAAAAACTGTTTTTT
>TRBV6-1|TRBJ2-7|15|.|.
CASSPFRTVSYEQYF
TGTGCCAGCAGCCCCTTCAGGACAGTCTCCTACGAGCAGTACTTC
>TRBV10-1|TRBJ1-2|16|TRBD1|few
CASSDIPGQDPHGYTF
TGCGCCAGCAGTGATATTCCGGGACAGGATCCCCATGGCTACACCTTC
>TRBV10-3|TRBJ2-7|15|.|.
CAISDGPQGSYEQYF
TGTGCCATCAGTGACGGGCCCCAGGGCTCCTACGAGCAGTACTTC
>TRBV20-1|TRBJ2-7|15|TRBD2|few
CSAPRAGGEGGEQYF
TGCAGTGCTCCCCGCGCGGGCGGGGAGGGAGGCGAGCAGTACTTC
>TRBV19|TRBJ2-1|15|.|few
CASSVGSGTYNEQFF
TGTGCCAGTAGTGTAGGTAGCGGAACCTACAATGAGCAGTTCTTC
>TRBV6-1|TRBJ1-5|14|.|many
CASSQAGIQQPQHF
TGTGCCAGCAGCCAAGCAGGAATTCAACAGCCCCAGCATTTT
>TRBV4-1|TRBJ2-7|15|.|.
CASSSRVGPSYEQYF
TGCGCCAGCAGCTCGCGGGTGGGGCCGTCCTACGAGCAGTACTTC
>TRBV2|TRBJ2-7|12|TRBD2|few
CASNVGGLEQYF
TGTGCCAGCAATGTGGGAGGGCTCGAGCAGTACTTC
>TRBV12-3/TRBV12-4|TRBJ1-5|12|.|many
CASSYRLQPQHF
TGTGCCAGCAGTTACAGGTTACAGCCCCAGCATTTT
>TRBV12-3/TRBV12-4|TRBJ2-2|15|TRBD2|.
CASSLTSGIIGELFF
TGTGCCAGCAGTTTAACTAGCGGGATAATCGGGGAGCTGTTTTTT
>TRBV7-9|TRBJ1-5|14|.|few
CASSLETRNQPQHF
TGTGCCAGCAGCTTAGAAACCCGCAATCAGCCCCAGCATTTT
>TRBV11-2|TRBJ2-1|17|.|once
CASSLFKLVPSDNEQFF
TGTGCCAGCAGCTTATTCAAACTAGTACCCTCTGACAATGAGCAGTTCTTC
>TRBV29-1|TRBJ1-1|12|.|.
CSVREAGTEAFF
TGCAGCGTTCGAGAGGCGGGCACTGAAGCTTTCTTT
>TRBV7-9|TRBJ2-2|17|TRBD2|few
CASSLKTSGILTGELFF
TGTGCCAGCAGCTTAAAGACTAGCGGGATCCTCACCGGGGAGCTGTTTTTT
>TRBV6-1|TRBJ2-2|13|.|many
CASSEVRPGELFF
TGTGCCAGCAGTGAAGTAAGGCCCGGGGAGCTGTTTTTT
>TRBV4-1|TRBJ1-5|16|TRBD1|.
CASSQPDRVSNQPQHF
TGCGCCAGCAGCCAACCGGACAGGGTTAGCAATCAGCCCCAGCATTTT
>TRBV29-1|TRBJ2-7|11|.|many
CSVLRGHEQYF
TGCAGCGTACTGAGGGGCCACGAGCAGTACTTC
>TRBV27|TRBJ2-2|14|.|.
CASSLRVGAGELFF
TGTGCCAGCAGTTTGAGGGTGGGTGCCGGGGAGCTGTTTTTT
>TRBV25-1|TRBJ2-7|14|TRBD2|.
CASSDRGGPYEQYF
TGTGCCAGCAGTGATCGGGGGGGCCCGTACGAGCAGTACTTC
>TRBV10-3|TRBJ1-5|15|.|.
CAITRAAGKGEPQHF
TGTGCCATCACTCGGGCCGCCGGTAAGGGAGAGCCCCAGCATTTT
>TRBV6-2/TRBV6-3|TRBJ1-5|16|.|few
CASSYSYPGANQPQHF
TGTGCCAGCAGTTACTCGTACCCGGGGGCTAATCAGCCCCAGCATTTT
>TRBV7-9|TRBJ2-7|12|.|.
CASSLDLYEQYF
TGTGCCAGCAGCTTGGACCTCTACGAGCAGTACTTC